A selection of T cell receptor beta chains follows, all from one sample in a study of blood T cell repertoires in COVID-19. Assay: immunoSEQ multiplex PCR; the TCRdb copy retains only in-frame clones and omits some. Here the sample spans roughly 180,000 clones, 80% being singletons. Sequencing was done on a sample of PBMCs or T cells enriched from blood (not recorded which). Receptors were obtained from a man in his 60s who had been exposed to COVID-19. Both conserved end residues are part of each CDR3. A D gene is named only where the DNA matches it firmly. Rows may omit the clone size; those that give it use once, few, many or a size class.

j_call: TRBJ1-6; v_call: TRBV9; d_call: NA; clone_size: NA; cdr3_aa: CASSTDRTDSPLHF; cdr3_nt: TGTGCCAGCAGCACCGACAGGACCGATTCACCCCTCCACTTT
j_call: TRBJ1-2; v_call: TRBV12-3/TRBV12-4; d_call: TRBD1; clone_size: NA; cdr3_aa: CASTTDRVGYTF; cdr3_nt: TGTGCCAGCACAACGGACAGGGTAGGCTACACCTTC
j_call: TRBJ1-2; v_call: TRBV28; d_call: NA; clone_size: NA; cdr3_aa: CASILGGPGSYGYTF; cdr3_nt: TGTGCCAGCATCCTGGGGGGGCCCGGGTCGTATGGCTACACCTTC
j_call: TRBJ1-2; v_call: TRBV28; d_call: TRBD1; clone_size: few; cdr3_aa: CASSFYGQGAAPSSGNYGYTF; cdr3_nt: TGTGCCAGCAGTTTTTACGGACAGGGGGCTGCCCCCTCTTCGGGGAACTATGGCTACACCTTC
j_call: TRBJ2-5; v_call: TRBV2; d_call: TRBD2; clone_size: NA; cdr3_aa: CASSLGLAGYQETQYF; cdr3_nt: TGTGCCAGCAGTCTGGGACTAGCGGGATACCAAGAGACCCAGTACTTC
j_call: TRBJ2-3; v_call: TRBV28; d_call: NA; clone_size: NA; cdr3_aa: CASSRAGGVTDTQYF; cdr3_nt: TGTGCCAGCAGCCGTGCTGGCGGAGTCACAGATACGCAGTATTTT
j_call: TRBJ2-1; v_call: TRBV10-3; d_call: NA; clone_size: NA; cdr3_aa: CAISKYGLYEQFF; cdr3_nt: TGTGCCATCTCGAAATACGGACTTTATGAGCAGTTCTTC
j_call: TRBJ2-3; v_call: TRBV2; d_call: NA; clone_size: NA; cdr3_aa: CASRARDTQYF; cdr3_nt: TGTGCCAGCAGAGCTAGGGATACGCAGTATTTT
j_call: TRBJ1-4; v_call: TRBV19; d_call: TRBD1; clone_size: NA; cdr3_aa: CASSPGTGNEKLFF; cdr3_nt: TGTGCCAGTAGTCCCGGGACAGGAAATGAAAAACTGTTTTTT
j_call: TRBJ2-1; v_call: TRBV27; d_call: NA; clone_size: NA; cdr3_aa: CASSPDRYNEQFF; cdr3_nt: TGTGCCAGCAGTCCCGACAGGTACAATGAGCAGTTCTTC
j_call: TRBJ1-6; v_call: TRBV2; d_call: TRBD1; clone_size: NA; cdr3_aa: CASFGQGANNSPLHF; cdr3_nt: TGTGCCAGCTTTGGGCAGGGGGCGAATAATTCACCCCTCCACTTT
j_call: TRBJ2-7; v_call: TRBV5-4; d_call: NA; clone_size: once; cdr3_aa: CASSPDGGGSSYEQYF; cdr3_nt: TGTGCCAGCAGCCCGGACGGCGGTGGGAGCTCCTACGAGCAGTACTTC
j_call: TRBJ2-3; v_call: TRBV11-3; d_call: TRBD1; clone_size: NA; cdr3_aa: CASSSSRGPGTDTQYF; cdr3_nt: TGTGCCAGCAGCTCGAGTAGGGGGCCAGGCACAGATACGCAGTATTTT
j_call: TRBJ2-7; v_call: TRBV19; d_call: TRBD1; clone_size: once; cdr3_aa: CASSIQTGASTYEQYF; cdr3_nt: TGTGCCAGTAGTATCCAAACAGGGGCAAGCACCTACGAGCAGTACTTC
j_call: TRBJ2-7; v_call: TRBV25-1; d_call: NA; clone_size: NA; cdr3_aa: CASSDWGLGMSSYEQYF; cdr3_nt: TGTGCCAGCAGTGATTGGGGGCTTGGGATGTCCTCCTACGAGCAGTACTTC
j_call: TRBJ1-6; v_call: TRBV6-1; d_call: NA; clone_size: NA; cdr3_aa: CASSDPTGMHSPLHF; cdr3_nt: TGTGCCAGCAGTGATCCTACAGGGATGCATTCACCCCTCCACTTT
j_call: TRBJ1-2; v_call: TRBV28; d_call: TRBD1; clone_size: once; cdr3_aa: CASSYGTALFGYTF; cdr3_nt: TGTGCCAGCAGTTATGGGACAGCCCTATTTGGCTACACCTTC
j_call: TRBJ2-1; v_call: TRBV19; d_call: NA; clone_size: NA; cdr3_aa: CASSSDTTSYNEQFF; cdr3_nt: TGTGCCAGTAGTAGCGACACAACATCCTACAATGAGCAGTTCTTC
j_call: TRBJ2-1; v_call: TRBV7-3; d_call: NA; clone_size: NA; cdr3_aa: CASSNRAGYNEQFF; cdr3_nt: TGTGCCAGCAGCAACCGGGCAGGGTACAATGAGCAGTTCTTC
j_call: TRBJ1-6; v_call: TRBV7-9; d_call: NA; clone_size: NA; cdr3_aa: CASSLAPTQTYNSPLHF; cdr3_nt: TGTGCCAGCAGCTTAGCGCCCACCCAGACCTATAATTCACCCCTCCACTTT
j_call: TRBJ1-2; v_call: TRBV7-9; d_call: NA; clone_size: NA; cdr3_aa: CASSPGQPYGYTF; cdr3_nt: TGTGCCAGCAGCCCAGGACAGCCTTATGGCTACACCTTC
j_call: TRBJ1-1; v_call: TRBV11-2; d_call: NA; clone_size: few; cdr3_aa: CASSPYRLNTEAFF; cdr3_nt: TGTGCCAGCAGCCCGTACAGGTTGAACACTGAAGCTTTCTTT
j_call: TRBJ1-5; v_call: TRBV6-5; d_call: NA; clone_size: NA; cdr3_aa: CASSPTGSDNQPQHF; cdr3_nt: TGTGCCAGCAGCCCCACCGGGTCCGACAATCAGCCCCAGCATTTT
j_call: TRBJ2-5; v_call: TRBV19; d_call: TRBD1; clone_size: NA; cdr3_aa: CASRDRGGEREKGETQYF; cdr3_nt: TGTGCCAGTAGGGACAGGGGGGGAGAGCGGGAGAAGGGAGAGACCCAGTACTTC
j_call: TRBJ2-1; v_call: TRBV6-2/TRBV6-3; d_call: NA; clone_size: NA; cdr3_aa: CASSLAATYNEQFF; cdr3_nt: TGTGCCAGCAGTTTAGCGGCTACCTACAATGAGCAGTTCTTC
j_call: TRBJ1-3; v_call: TRBV15; d_call: NA; clone_size: NA; cdr3_aa: CATSTKQGGNTIYF; cdr3_nt: TGTGCCACCAGCACTAAACAGGGCGGAAACACCATATATTTT